The T cell receptor (beta chain) under discussion was sequenced for a study of T cells after yellow fever vaccination. Study in general: In the case of low-cell-number fractions, SMART-Seq v4 Ultra Low Input was used for preparation.

At least ten counts were recorded for this clonotype. Antigen specificity is unknown. Germline V gives CDR1 SGHTA, CDR2 FQGTGA. This CDR3 is 13 amino acids long. Trimming took 5 bases from V and 6 from J, leaving 10 bases between them. Overall study findings and caveats: Clonotypes shared by both compartments, CD4 and CD8, made up a small share.

MiXCR, run by TCRdb on the 5' RACE reads, gives a single entry per CDR3 protein. This table holds some 170,000 distinct CDR3 sequences, 9.3% found once. The sample consisted of CD8+ T cells sorted from PBMCs, taken 45 days after the yellow fever booster vaccination. This TCR came from a man aged 18 to 35 who received the YFV17D yellow fever vaccine. This chain uses TRBV7-3 with TRBJ2-2; D remains unclear. CDR3 DNA: TGTGCCAGCAGCCCCGGGTTTCCCGGGGAGCTGTTTTTT. It encodes CASSPGFPGELFF.